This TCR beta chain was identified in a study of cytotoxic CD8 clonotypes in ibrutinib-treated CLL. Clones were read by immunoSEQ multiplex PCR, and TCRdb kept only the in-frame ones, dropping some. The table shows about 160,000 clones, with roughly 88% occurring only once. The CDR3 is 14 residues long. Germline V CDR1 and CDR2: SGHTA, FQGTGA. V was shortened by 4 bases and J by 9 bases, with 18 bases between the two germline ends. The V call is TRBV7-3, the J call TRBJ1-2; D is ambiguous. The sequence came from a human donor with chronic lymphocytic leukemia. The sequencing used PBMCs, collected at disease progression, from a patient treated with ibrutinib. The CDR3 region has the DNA TGTGCCAGCAGCTCGGCCGCGGCCTCTTTGAGCTACACCTTC. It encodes CASSSAAASLSYTF.